Listed below are T cell receptor beta chains from one sample, sequenced in a study of identical twins. TCRdb used MiXCR to reprocess the 5' RACE reads, holding one entry per CDR3 protein. The sample holds hundreds of thousands of distinct CDR3 sequences; more than 9% are singletons and the top ten take around 1.5%. These data were likewise used in another study, on yellow fever vaccine responses in identical twins.

Sequenced: PBMCs. The receptors shown here come from a woman between 18 and 29 years old in good health. Each CDR3 is given with its conserved first and last residue. A D gene is named only where the DNA matches it firmly. Only some rows state a clone size, as once, few, many or a class for expanded clones.

d_gene: TRBD1
j_gene: TRBJ1-1
v_gene: TRBV5-1
len: 15
abundance: -
CDR3aa: CASSLETGGRAEAFF
CDR3nt: TGCGCCAGCAGCTTGGAGACAGGGGGCCGGGCTGAAGCTTTCTTT

d_gene: TRBD1
j_gene: TRBJ1-5
v_gene: TRBV18
len: 15
abundance: -
CDR3aa: CASSRTGAPNQPQHF
CDR3nt: TGTGCCAGCTCACGCACAGGGGCCCCCAATCAGCCCCAGCATTTT

d_gene: TRBD1
j_gene: TRBJ2-2
v_gene: TRBV12-3/TRBV12-4
len: 17
abundance: many
CDR3aa: CASRPSGTGVGDGELFF
CDR3nt: TGTGCCAGCAGGCCCTCCGGGACAGGGGTTGGGGACGGGGAGCTGTTTTTT

d_gene: TRBD2
j_gene: TRBJ2-5
v_gene: TRBV3-1
len: 14
abundance: -
CDR3aa: CASSPRGAWETQYF
CDR3nt: TGTGCCAGCAGCCCGCGGGGGGCCTGGGAGACCCAGTACTTC

d_gene: TRBD1
j_gene: TRBJ2-7
v_gene: TRBV2
len: 14
abundance: -
CDR3aa: CASSAQGAYHEQYF
CDR3nt: TGTGCCAGCAGTGCACAGGGGGCATACCACGAGCAGTACTTC

d_gene: -
j_gene: TRBJ2-1
v_gene: TRBV14
len: 15
abundance: few
CDR3aa: CASSHLAITKNEQFF
CDR3nt: TGTGCCAGCAGCCACCTAGCGATAACCAAGAATGAGCAGTTCTTC

d_gene: -
j_gene: TRBJ2-3
v_gene: TRBV27
len: 15
abundance: few
CDR3aa: CASNQGGGPPDTQYF
CDR3nt: TGTGCCAGCAACCAGGGGGGGGGCCCCCCAGATACGCAGTATTTT

d_gene: -
j_gene: TRBJ1-1
v_gene: TRBV20-1
len: 14
abundance: -
CDR3aa: CSARIGGFNTEAFF
CDR3nt: TGCAGTGCTAGGATCGGGGGGTTTAACACTGAAGCTTTCTTT

d_gene: TRBD2
j_gene: TRBJ2-1
v_gene: TRBV15
len: 15
abundance: -
CDR3aa: CATSRRRERDNEQFF
CDR3nt: TGTGCCACCAGCAGACGGCGGGAGAGGGACAATGAGCAGTTCTTC

d_gene: -
j_gene: TRBJ2-5
v_gene: TRBV12-3/TRBV12-4
len: 19
abundance: -
CDR3aa: CASSSSQGASSGAQETQYF
CDR3nt: TGTGCCAGCAGTTCATCGCAGGGGGCGTCTAGCGGAGCCCAAGAGACCCAGTACTTC

d_gene: TRBD2
j_gene: TRBJ2-1
v_gene: TRBV20-1
len: 15
abundance: few
CDR3aa: CSARDRTSGRSEQFF
CDR3nt: TGCAGTGCTAGAGATCGCACTAGCGGGAGGTCTGAGCAGTTCTTC

d_gene: TRBD2
j_gene: TRBJ2-5
v_gene: TRBV5-5
len: 15
abundance: -
CDR3aa: CASSPGGGREETQYF
CDR3nt: TGTGCCAGCAGCCCGGGGGGGGGCCGAGAAGAGACCCAGTACTTC

d_gene: -
j_gene: TRBJ2-1
v_gene: TRBV28
len: 14
abundance: few
CDR3aa: CASIRGRFPNEQFF
CDR3nt: TGTGCCAGTATAAGGGGCAGGTTTCCTAATGAGCAGTTCTTC

d_gene: TRBD1
j_gene: TRBJ1-1
v_gene: TRBV5-1
len: 15
abundance: -
CDR3aa: CASSFGTGMNTEAFF
CDR3nt: TGCGCCAGCAGCTTCGGGACAGGGATGAACACTGAAGCTTTCTTT

d_gene: -
j_gene: TRBJ2-1
v_gene: TRBV24-1
len: 16
abundance: few
CDR3aa: CATSDLRVGLTNEQFF
CDR3nt: TGTGCCACCAGTGATTTAAGGGTCGGGCTAACCAATGAGCAGTTCTTC

d_gene: TRBD2
j_gene: TRBJ2-3
v_gene: TRBV7-9
len: 16
abundance: -
CDR3aa: CASSLDGGRGTDTQYF
CDR3nt: TGTGCCAGCAGCTTAGATGGCGGGAGGGGCACAGATACGCAGTATTTT

d_gene: TRBD1
j_gene: TRBJ2-3
v_gene: TRBV12-5
len: 16
abundance: many
CDR3aa: CASGHGQGVISDTQYF
CDR3nt: TGTGCTAGTGGTCACGGACAGGGGGTTATTTCAGATACGCAGTATTTT

d_gene: -
j_gene: TRBJ2-1
v_gene: TRBV20-1
len: 14
abundance: few
CDR3aa: CSARGRETYNEQFF
CDR3nt: TGCAGTGCTAGAGGCAGGGAGACCTACAATGAGCAGTTCTTC

d_gene: -
j_gene: TRBJ2-1
v_gene: TRBV24-1
len: 17
abundance: few
CDR3aa: CATSDLQISGGRNEQFF
CDR3nt: TGTGCCACCAGTGATTTGCAAATCTCTGGGGGCAGGAATGAGCAGTTCTTC

d_gene: TRBD2
j_gene: TRBJ2-2
v_gene: TRBV2
len: 18
abundance: few
CDR3aa: CASSWGGGEAKNTGELFF
CDR3nt: TGTGCCAGCAGCTGGGGTGGGGGGGAAGCAAAGAACACCGGGGAGCTGTTTTTT

d_gene: -
j_gene: TRBJ1-1
v_gene: TRBV29-1
len: 14
abundance: many
CDR3aa: CSVVGGPFNTEAFF
CDR3nt: TGCAGCGTTGTGGGCGGCCCTTTCAACACTGAAGCTTTCTTT

d_gene: TRBD1
j_gene: TRBJ2-2
v_gene: TRBV11-2
len: 16
abundance: -
CDR3aa: CASSIGTVTNTGELFF
CDR3nt: TGTGCCAGCAGCATCGGGACAGTAACGAACACCGGGGAGCTGTTTTTT

d_gene: -
j_gene: TRBJ2-3
v_gene: TRBV11-2
len: 16
abundance: -
CDR3aa: CASSLRFPGPGDTQYF
CDR3nt: TGTGCCAGCAGCTTAAGGTTCCCAGGCCCAGGGGATACGCAGTATTTT

d_gene: TRBD2
j_gene: TRBJ2-1
v_gene: TRBV4-1
len: 16
abundance: -
CDR3aa: CASSQVAGALYNEQFF
CDR3nt: TGCGCCAGCAGCCAAGTGGCGGGAGCCCTTTACAATGAGCAGTTCTTC

d_gene: TRBD2
j_gene: TRBJ2-5
v_gene: TRBV6-2/TRBV6-3
len: 16
abundance: few
CDR3aa: CASRATSGRLQETQYF
CDR3nt: TGTGCCAGCAGGGCGACTAGCGGGAGACTTCAAGAGACCCAGTACTTC

d_gene: TRBD1
j_gene: TRBJ2-5
v_gene: TRBV12-3/TRBV12-4
len: 16
abundance: few
CDR3aa: CASSLGTTGGKETQYF
CDR3nt: TGTGCCAGCAGTTTAGGGACCACAGGGGGGAAAGAGACCCAGTACTTC

d_gene: -
j_gene: TRBJ2-1
v_gene: TRBV29-1
len: 14
abundance: few
CDR3aa: CSVVWFFSYNEQFF
CDR3nt: TGCAGCGTTGTCTGGTTCTTCTCCTACAATGAGCAGTTCTTC